This T cell receptor (beta chain) emerged from a study of T cell responses to AZD1222 COVID-19 vaccine. Study conclusions and caveats: None of the repertoires were sampled until the peak T cell response had passed. At baseline, just a handful of AZD1222 recipients tested seropositive. Compared with day 0, the breadth and depth of the Spike-specific TCR repertoire rose significantly after two doses of AZD1222. The study reported that nearly half of spike-specific TCRs target unmutated variant regions.

Sequencing used immunoSEQ multiplex PCR; TCRdb keeps in-frame clones, though not all of them. The table includes some 150,000 clones, 88% detected once. The CDR3 runs 16 residues. The ends lost 2 bases at V and 7 bases at J; junction bases unmatched: 7. Per the germline V gene, CDR1 is MNHNS and CDR2 is SASEGT. Remarks on this clone: Its antigen is as yet unknown.

The receptor was isolated from an adult who received the MenACWY meningococcal vaccine as a control. V gene TRBV6-1 combines with J gene TRBJ2-1; 11 nucleotides agree with TRBD1. The specimen comprised peripheral blood, sampled 28 days after the second dose of the MenACWY control vaccine. The CDR3 loop is CASSEHGTGGTNEQFF. CDR3 sequence (DNA): TGTGCCAGCAGTGAACACGGGACAGGGGGTACGAATGAGCAGTTCTTC.